These 32 T cell receptor beta chains were all obtained from the same sample, sequenced in a study of T-cell memory formation after mild COVID-19. TCRdb recomputed calls from the 5' RACE reads with MiXCR, one row per CDR3 protein. In the table there are 120,000 or so distinct CDR3 sequences, more than 15% of which are singletons. The sequencing input was PBMCs or a T cell subset sorted from them (not recorded which). All receptors come from a man aged 18-30 years who had mild COVID-19 (a few samples of this study predate the infection). Cell type and time point are not known.

This clonotype has more than one count but fewer than ten. The chain joins TRBV7-9 to TRBJ1-4; weak D call: TRBD1 (5 bases). V gave up 4 bases and J gave up 2 bases, with 11 bases separating them. Per germline, CDR1 SEHNR and CDR2 FQNEAQ (reference sequence). The CDR3 extends over 15 amino acids. The CDR3 region has the DNA TGTGCCAGCAGCTACCAGGGTAGGACTAATGAAAAACTGTTTTTT. Its translation is CASSYQGRTNEKLFF. Variable domain in full (rest from reference TRBV7-9 and TRBJ1-4): DTGVSQNPRHKITKRGQNVTFRCDPISEHNRLYWYRQTLGQGPEFLTYFQNEAQLEKSRLLSDRFSAERPKGSFSTLEIQRTEQGDSAMYLCASSYQGRTNEKLFFGSGTQLSVL.

The chain is built from TRBV24-1 and TRBJ2-2, with D possibly TRBD1 on 6 matching bases. Germline V gene data show CDR1 as KGHDR and CDR2 as SFDVKD. The CDR3 spans 15 residues. V was trimmed by 3 bases and J by 7 bases, leaving 14 bases between them. Written as DNA, the CDR3 is TGTGCCACCAGTGATCCCTCGACAGGCGGCGGGGAGCTGTTTTTT. Its translation: CATSDPSTGGGELFF.

The chain has TRBV9 and TRBJ1-2; D unclear. V was trimmed by 0 bases and J by 4 bases, leaving 16 bases between them. The CDR3 consists of 16 residues. Germline CDR1 SGDLS, CDR2 YYNGEE. CDR3 in DNA: TGTGCCAGCAGCGTAGCGGCAGATCTTAGGCGCTATGGCTACACCTTC. Its translation: CASSVAADLRRYGYTF.

This CDR3 reads CASSQDLGAAADTQYF. CDR3 sequence (DNA): TGTGCCAGCAGCCAAGATCTGGGGGCTGCAGCAGATACGCAGTATTTT. The chain employs TRBV3-1 and TRBJ2-3; possibly TRBD1 for D (6 bases). Per germline, CDR1 LGHDT and CDR2 YNNKEL (reference sequence). This CDR3 contains 16 residues. Between the trimmed V and J ends, which lost 0 bases and 4 bases, there was a span of 14 bases.

The chain has TRBV4-1 and TRBJ1-5, with D perhaps TRBD1 (5 bases). Trimming removed 4 bases from V and 1 base from J, with 14 bases in between. This CDR3 spans 16 amino acids. Germline CDR1 and CDR2: MGHRA and YSYEKL. CDR3 in amino acids: CASSPWWGRSNQPQHF. CDR3 DNA: TGCGCCAGCAGCCCGTGGTGGGGCAGGAGCAATCAGCCCCAGCATTTT.

A few counts support this clonotype. This chain uses TRBV4-1 with TRBJ2-5, with 10 bases that match TRBD1. The CDR3 is made up of 15 amino acids. Trimming took 5 bases from V and 3 from J; bases not matched to a gene: 6. Germline CDR1 MGHRA, CDR2 YSYEKL. The CDR3 spells CASSDEDRGEETQYF. CDR3 bases: TGCGCCAGCAGCGATGAGGACAGGGGGGAAGAGACCCAGTACTTC.

The chain has TRBV7-2 and TRBJ1-4; 7 bases are a match to TRBD1. The CDR3 runs to 15 residues. J lost 9 bases, V lost 5 bases, and 12 bases had no gene match. Germline values: CDR1 SGHTA, CDR2 FQGNSA. The CDR3 DNA follows: TGTGCCAGCAGCGGGAACCGGGACAGTTTTAAAAAACTGTTTTTT. Encoded protein: CASSGNRDSFKKLFF.

There are a few counts of this clonotype. The V and J genes are TRBV29-1 and TRBJ2-3; D remains unclear. CDR1 is SQVTM and CDR2 is ANQGSEA in the germline V gene. CDR3 length: 11 amino acids. V was shortened by 6 bases and J by 0 bases, with 4 bases between the two germline ends. The CDR3 loop reads CSVSSTDTQYF. The DNA for the CDR3 is TGCAGCGTATCAAGCACAGATACGCAGTATTTT.

The chain joins TRBV4-1 to TRBJ1-2, with 8 bases aligning to TRBD1. CDR1 is MGHRA, CDR2 YSYEKL, per germline. This CDR3 region has 15 residues. V dropped 3 bases and J dropped 6; count of bases not matched to a gene: 9. CDR3 nucleotide sequence: TGCGCCAGCAGCCACAGACAGGGGCTGTTCGATGGCTACACCTTC. Protein: CASSHRQGLFDGYTF.

This chain links TRBV5-4 with TRBJ1-2, with D possibly matching TRBD1 (5 bases). The germline V gene has CDR1 SGHNT and CDR2 YYREEE (reference sequence). Trimming pared 3 bases from V and 10 bases from J, leaving 16 bases between. The CDR3 is made up of 13 amino acids. CDR3 sequence (DNA): TGTGCCAGCAGCTGGGGGTTTGGGGAACCCTACACCTTC. This translates into CASSWGFGEPYTF.

This clonotype was seen more than once but under ten times. The rearrangement joins TRBV5-1 to TRBJ2-1; no firm D call. Germline-derived CDR1 and CDR2 are SGHRS and YFSETQ. The CDR3 runs to 13 residues. Trimming removed 0 bases at V and 4 bases at J, with 5 bases between. The CDR3 DNA sequence: TGCGCCAGCAGCTTGGGGGAATACAATGAGCAGTTCTTC. Translation: CASSLGEYNEQFF.

This rearrangement joins TRBV6-5 to TRBJ1-2; D is unclear. CDR3 length: 13 amino acids. V lost 6 bases and J lost 3, with 11 bases in between. Germline-derived CDR1 and CDR2 are MNHEY and SVGAGI. CDR3 residues: CASRPESHYGYTF. The CDR3, as DNA: TGTGCCAGCAGACCCGAATCCCACTATGGCTACACCTTC.

The chain uses TRBV5-1 and TRBJ2-7; maybe TRBD1 (6 bases). The CDR3 spans 14 residues. The germline V and J ends were trimmed by 6 bases and 4 bases, with 17 bases remaining between them. Germline V gives CDR1 SGHRS, CDR2 YFSETQ. The DNA of the CDR3 is TGCGCCAGCACAGAACAGGGTGGGTTTTACGAGCAGTACTTC. It translates to CASTEQGGFYEQYF. The full variable domain, with the rest looked up from reference TRBV5-1 and TRBJ2-7, is KAGVTQTPRYLIKTRGQQVTLSCSPISGHRSVSWYQQTPGQGLQFLFEYFSETQRNKGNFPGRFSGRQFSNSRSEMNVSTLELGDSALYLCASTEQGGFYEQYFGPGTRLTVT.

This clonotype was detected many times. This sequence joins TRBV7-2 and TRBJ2-2; the D gene is possibly TRBD2 (6 bases). V gave up 2 bases and J gave up 1 base, with 11 bases separating them. The germline V gene has CDR1 SGHTA and CDR2 FQGNSA. The CDR3 sequence is 16 residues long. The CDR3 loop reads CASSLQSGGNTGELFF. For the CDR3, the DNA is TGTGCCAGCAGCTTACAGTCCGGGGGGAACACCGGGGAGCTGTTTTTT.

This clonotype appeared many times. The chain employs TRBV29-1 and TRBJ2-1; 10 bases line up with TRBD2. Germline assignment: CDR1 SQVTM and CDR2 ANQGSEA. The CDR3 sequence is 14 residues long. J lost 6 bases, V lost 6 bases, and 8 bases had no gene match. The CDR3 sequence is CSVVKAGGSNEQFF. The CDR3 region has the DNA TGCAGCGTGGTGAAAGCGGGGGGGAGCAATGAGCAGTTCTTC.

This clonotype was detected only a few times. For the CDR3, the DNA is TGTGCCAGCAGCTTGTTCCAACCTGAGACCCAGTACTTC. Protein: CASSLFQPETQYF. The gene calls are TRBV7-9 and TRBJ2-5; no clear D gene. The germline V gene encodes CDR1 SEHNR and CDR2 FQNEAQ (reference sequence). The CDR3 is 13 amino acids. V was pared by 3 bases and J by 5 bases, with 10 bases between.

The chain employs TRBV20-1 and TRBJ2-5, with 9 bases identical to TRBD2. The CDR3 has 14 amino acids. CDR1 and CDR2 (germline): DFQATT, SNEGSKA (reference sequence). The junction had 9 bases not matched to a gene; V was cut back by 1 base and J by 9 bases. The CDR3 region is CSARVASGAPAQYF. As DNA, the CDR3 is TGCAGTGCTAGAGTTGCTAGCGGGGCGCCGGCCCAGTACTTC.

This clonotype was observed a few times. The chain carries TRBV15 and TRBJ1-2, with 8 positions matching TRBD1. Germline CDR1 and CDR2: LNHNV and YYDKDF (reference sequence). The CDR3 has 13 amino acids. With 8 bases clipped from V and 9 bases from J, the junction kept 11 bases outside the gene matches. CDR3 region: CATRFQGAIRYTF. For the CDR3, the DNA is TGTGCCACCCGATTCCAGGGGGCTATACGCTACACCTTC.

This clonotype was found a few times. The chain links TRBV6-1 to TRBJ1-5; tentatively, D is TRBD1 (5 bases). The germline gives CDR1 MNHNS, CDR2 SASEGT. There are 15 residues in the CDR3. V lost 8 bases and J lost 0, with 14 bases in between. The CDR3: CASGPTGGSNQPQHF. Here the CDR3 DNA reads TGTGCCAGCGGACCAACGGGGGGTAGCAATCAGCCCCAGCATTTT.

The gene calls are TRBV6-5 and TRBJ1-1; unclear D gene. Per the germline V gene, CDR1 is MNHEY and CDR2 is SVGAGI. V was trimmed by 6 bases and J by 3 bases, leaving 11 bases between them. This CDR3 spans 13 amino acids. CDR3 sequence reads: CASSPGPDTEAFF. The CDR3 DNA sequence: TGTGCCAGCAGCCCCGGGCCCGACACTGAAGCTTTCTTT.

The CDR3 spells CASSPRLAGRVGETQYF. CDR3 sequence (DNA): TGTGCCAGCAGCCCTCGACTAGCGGGACGTGTTGGGGAGACCCAGTACTTC. The chain recombines TRBV5-5 with TRBJ2-5, with 11 bases that match TRBD2. Per germline, CDR1 SGHKS and CDR2 YYEKEE (reference sequence). Trimming removed 4 bases from V and 5 bases from J; junction bases left unmatched: 13. CDR3 length: 17 residues.

The rearrangement links TRBV19 to TRBJ1-6; D is unresolved. In germline, CDR1 is LNHDA, CDR2 SQIVND (reference sequence). CDR3 length equals 13 residues. V lost 1 base to trimming and J lost 4 bases, with 2 bases between them. The CDR3 DNA reads as TGTGCCAGTAGTATAGGGTATAATTCACCCCTCCACTTT. Translated, it gives CASSIGYNSPLHF.

The chain combines TRBV20-1 with TRBJ1-1; D unclear. Per germline, CDR1 DFQATT and CDR2 SNEGSKA (reference sequence). The CDR3 length is 11 residues. Trimming took 3 bases from V and 4 from J, leaving 6 bases between them. This CDR3 is CSASRSTEAFF. The CDR3 DNA is TGCAGTGCTAGTAGGTCCACTGAAGCTTTCTTT.

The chain recombines TRBV20-1 with TRBJ1-5; D is ambiguous. The ends were cut back, 6 bases at V and 3 bases at J, with 9 bases in the middle. Germline CDR1 and CDR2: DFQATT and SNEGSKA (reference sequence). The CDR3 extends over 12 amino acids. The CDR3 sequence is CSAAFTNQPQHF. In DNA form, the CDR3 reads TGCAGTGCGGCTTTTACCAATCAGCCCCAGCATTTT.

A few counts support this clonotype. The V call is TRBV5-5, the J call TRBJ2-3, with D possibly TRBD1 on 6 matching bases. V lost 1 base and J 3 bases, leaving 9 bases between the germline ends. The CDR3 has 14 residues. Per the germline V gene, CDR1 is SGHKS and CDR2 is YYEKEE (reference sequence). The CDR3 bases are TGTGCCAGCAGCTTGTCAGGGGCTACAGATACGCAGTATTTT. Residues: CASSLSGATDTQYF.

This clonotype was seen a few times. The rearrangement uses TRBV12-3 or TRBV12-4 and TRBJ2-1; D ambiguous. The CDR3 totals 13 residues. Trimming stripped 3 bases from V and 4 bases from J, with 7 bases between. The CDR3 is CASSFIYYNEQFF. CDR3 nucleotide sequence: TGTGCCAGCAGTTTTATCTATTACAATGAGCAGTTCTTC.

The V and J genes are TRBV7-8 and TRBJ2-1; 9 positions match TRBD1. With 5 bases clipped from V and 6 bases from J, the junction kept 11 bases outside the gene matches. Germline CDR1 and CDR2: SGHVS and FQNEAQ. CDR3 length: 16 amino acids. The CDR3, as DNA: TGTGCCAGCAGCAAACGGACAGGGGCATTCTCCAATGAGCAGTTCTTC. Translated, it gives CASSKRTGAFSNEQFF.

The chain links TRBV5-1 to TRBJ2-3, with 9 bases aligning to TRBD1. The junction had 3 bases not matched to a gene; V was cut back by 4 bases and J by 0 bases. The CDR3 is 15 residues long. The germline gives CDR1 SGHRS, CDR2 YFSETQ. The CDR3 reads CASSRDRASTDTQYF. The CDR3 DNA reads as TGCGCCAGCAGCCGGGACAGGGCTAGCACAGATACGCAGTATTTT.

The rearrangement joins TRBV7-6 to TRBJ1-2; 8 bases line up with TRBD1. Looked up from germline, CDR1 is SGHVS and CDR2 is FNYEAQ. The V segment lost 1 base and the J segment 5 bases; nucleotides outside the gene matches: 15. The CDR3 contains 18 residues. The CDR3 here is CASSLGGGGQGEKYGYTF. The DNA of the CDR3 is TGTGCCAGCAGCTTAGGAGGGGGAGGACAGGGAGAAAAGTATGGCTACACCTTC.

DNA for the CDR3: TGCGCCAGCAGACCCACTAGCGGGGGGCCCTACAATGAGCAGTTCTTC. Protein product: CASRPTSGGPYNEQFF. V and J are TRBV5-1 and TRBJ2-1; 12 bases are shared with TRBD2. Trimming took 5 bases from V and 2 from J; bases not matched to a gene: 5. CDR3 length equals 16 residues. The germline gives CDR1 SGHRS, CDR2 YFSETQ.

The CDR3 sequence: CASSRGASGSYNEQFF. The CDR3 DNA follows: TGCGCCAGCAGCCGAGGTGCTAGCGGGAGCTACAATGAGCAGTTCTTC. V gene TRBV4-1 combines with J gene TRBJ2-1; TRBD2 agrees at 10 bases. Germline-derived CDR1 and CDR2 are MGHRA and YSYEKL. The CDR3 spans 16 residues. Germline trimming cut 4 bases from V and 3 bases from J; bases unmatched to any gene: 6.

This clonotype was counted between two and nine times. CDR3 protein: CASSRGAGGAPDTQYF. CDR3 DNA: TGCGCCAGCAGCCGGGGGGCAGGGGGCGCCCCAGATACGCAGTATTTT. J is TRBJ2-3 and V is TRBV5-1; maybe TRBD1 (8 bases). CDR3 length: 16 amino acids. Germline CDR1 SGHRS, CDR2 YFSETQ. V gave up 4 bases and J gave up 4 bases, with 19 bases separating them.